The entry that follows covers one T cell receptor (beta chain) sequence. The sample is drawn from a study of blood T cell repertoires in COVID-19. Some clones are missing from TCRdb's copy, which holds only in-frame ones; the method was immunoSEQ multiplex PCR. The sample holds 250,000 or so clones, 84% seen once. This CDR3 is 15 amino acids long. Trimming took 3 bases from V and 3 from J; bases not matched to a gene: 7. Germline V gene sequence: CDR1 LNHDA, CDR2 SQIVND (reference sequence). Sequencing was performed on peripheral blood. This TCR derives from a man between 60 and 75 years old with acute or convalescent COVID-19. This rearrangement joins TRBV19 to TRBJ2-7, with 8 nucleotides matching TRBD1. Written as DNA, the CDR3 is TGTGCCAGTAGTATGGATTACAGGGGGGTCTACGAGCAGTACTTC. Its protein is CASSMDYRGVYEQYF.